This TCR beta chain is drawn from a study of human T cells and chemical hapten exposure. Study-level points and caveats: Expanded TCRs showed more large CDR3 clusters than pre-sensitization or healthy control sets.

V was shortened by 3 bases and J by 1 base, with 12 bases between the two germline ends. The CDR3 spans 15 residues. Germline values: CDR1 MNHEY, CDR2 SMNVEV (reference sequence). TCRdb fed the RACE reads into MiXCR, producing one record per CDR3 protein. The sample has approximately 400,000 distinct CDR3 sequences; approximately 4.4% are singletons. This clonotype was observed a handful of times. Its antigen remains unknown. Time point specified: patch test 1, 2 weeks after DPC sensitization. Noted treatment: therapeutic diphenylcyclopropenone sensitization with weekly scalp DPC. The TCR sequence derives from a woman aged 45-60 years with alopecia areata. Some clones in this sample may be carry-over from other donors' samples. The sample was whole blood, taken in connection with sensitization to the hapten diphenylcyclopropenone (DPC). The V gene is TRBV27, the J gene TRBJ1-1; D may be TRBD1 (6 bases). The CDR3 region is CASSLHVQGNTEAFF. The CDR3 bases are TGTGCCAGCAGTTTGCACGTACAGGGGAACACTGAAGCTTTCTTT.